This T cell receptor (beta chain) was identified in a study of Ad26.COV2.S vaccination and SARS-CoV-2 variants. Study summary: Of the COV1001 trial arms, the Ad26.COV2.S arm included the donor. Each vaccinee took Ad26.COV2.S intramuscularly, once or twice 56 days apart.

As to treatment: around 19 received Ad26.COV2.S at low or high dose, single or two shots; several received placebo; per-sample allocation not given. All samples were drawn on day 63, counting from the first vaccine or placebo injection. In Boston, the donor was an adult between 18-55 years of age. V shed 5 bases and J shed 1 base, with 14 bases lying between them. The length of the CDR3 is 15 residues. Per germline, CDR1 MNHEY and CDR2 SMNVEV (reference sequence). Sequenced by immunoSEQ multiplex PCR; TCRdb stores in-frame clones only, minus some. The sample lists fewer than 500,000 clones, around 90% occurring once.

The sequence derives from a person between 18 and 60 years old who received the Ad26.COV2.S COVID-19 vaccine or a placebo. The rearrangement joins TRBV27 to TRBJ1-1; possibly TRBD1 for D (5 bases). Sequencing used peripheral blood, obtained in a trial of Ad26.COV2.S vaccine versus placebo. The CDR3 protein is CASSAPQGTNTEAFF. In nucleotides, the CDR3 is TGTGCCAGCAGTGCGCCTCAGGGAACGAACACTGAAGCTTTCTTT.